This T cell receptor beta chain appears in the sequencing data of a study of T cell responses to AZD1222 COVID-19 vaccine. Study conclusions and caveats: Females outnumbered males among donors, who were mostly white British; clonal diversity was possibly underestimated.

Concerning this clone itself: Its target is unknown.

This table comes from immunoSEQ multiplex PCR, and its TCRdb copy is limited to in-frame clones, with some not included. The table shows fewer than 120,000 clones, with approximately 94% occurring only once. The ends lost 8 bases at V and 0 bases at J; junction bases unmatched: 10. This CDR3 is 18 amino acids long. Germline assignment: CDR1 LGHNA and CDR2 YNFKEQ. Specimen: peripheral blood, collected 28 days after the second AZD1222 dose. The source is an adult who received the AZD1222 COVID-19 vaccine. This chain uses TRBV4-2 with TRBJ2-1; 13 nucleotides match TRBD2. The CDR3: CASGEELAGGSSYNEQFF. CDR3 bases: TGTGCCAGCGGTGAGGAACTAGCGGGAGGGAGCTCCTACAATGAGCAGTTCTTC.